This entry lists 21 T cell receptor beta chains sequenced from one sample in a study of Graves' ophthalmopathy and Graves' hyperthyroidism. Amplification targeted the TCR beta CDR3 regions, with RNA transcripts as the source material. HTBI primers were used in a first-round RT-PCR, which preceded a second-round multiplex PCR. A single record per CDR3 protein comes from TCRdb applying MiXCR to the multiplex PCR reads. The sample lists roughly 400,000 distinct CDR3 sequences, 15% to 20% seen once, with 2.4% in the top ten. Sequencing was performed on peripheral blood. The origin of the receptors is an adult woman with stable Graves' hyperthyroidism.

This clonotype has only a few counts. The chain uses TRBV29-1 and TRBJ1-6; no clear D. The germline V and J ends were trimmed by 0 bases and 8 bases, with 14 bases remaining between them. Looked up from germline, CDR1 is SQVTM and CDR2 is ANQGSEA. CDR3 length: 15 amino acids. CDR3 bases: TGCAGCGTTGAAGATCTTTGGGAAAGGGATTCACCCCTCCACTTT. Protein sequence: CSVEDLWERDSPLHF.

The chain joins TRBV6-5 to TRBJ2-7; 8 bases agree with TRBD2. This CDR3 comprises 15 residues. Germline values: CDR1 MNHEY, CDR2 SVGAGI. V gave up 2 bases and J gave up 2 bases; unmatched junction bases: 5. The CDR3, as DNA: TGTGCCAGCAGTTACCGGGCCGGGAGGGCCTACGAGCAGTACTTC. The encoded protein is CASSYRAGRAYEQYF.

This sequence joins TRBV20-1 and TRBJ2-5; D unclear. This CDR3 is 13 amino acids long. The V gene's germline CDR1 is DFQATT and CDR2 SNEGSKA (reference sequence). Trimming removed 0 bases at V and 1 base at J, with 6 bases between. The CDR3 region is CSARDSPQETQYF. In DNA form, the CDR3 reads TGCAGTGCTAGAGACAGCCCCCAAGAGACCCAGTACTTC.

This clonotype was seen repeatedly, ten times or more. The J gene is TRBJ1-2, the V gene TRBV7-2; D is undetermined. The V end lost 5 bases, the J end lost 6 bases, and 19 bases lay between the germline ends. The CDR3 contains 15 residues. The germline V gene encodes CDR1 SGHTA and CDR2 FQGNSA. CDR3 sequence: CASSPSRVKSHGYTF. The CDR3 DNA reads TGTGCCAGCAGCCCCTCCCGGGTTAAGTCCCATGGCTACACCTTC. Full variable domain (missing parts from reference TRBV7-2 and TRBJ1-2): GAGVSQSPSNKVTEKGKDVELRCDPISGHTALYWYRQSLGQGLEFLIYFQGNSAPDKSGLPSDRFSAERTGGSVSTLTIQRTQQEDSAVYLCASSPSRVKSHGYTFGSGTRLTVV.

In this sample, this clonotype turned up many times. DNA for the CDR3: TGTGCCAGCAGTGCACAGGGTCCGGCGAACACTGAAGCTTTCTTT. Its protein product is CASSAQGPANTEAFF. The J gene is TRBJ1-1, the V gene TRBV6-2 or TRBV6-3; D is possibly TRBD1 (6 bases). V was cut by 5 bases and J by 1 base, with 14 bases left in between. Germline lookup yields CDR1 MNHEY and CDR2 SVGEGT. The CDR3 loop spans 15 amino acids.

The V call is TRBV20-1, the J call TRBJ2-6; D remains unclear. The CDR3 is made up of 14 amino acids. The germline V gene has CDR1 DFQATT and CDR2 SNEGSKA (reference sequence). V lost 6 bases, J lost 1 base, and 10 bases lay in between. CDR3 sequence: CSAPRRSGANVLTF. In nucleotides, the CDR3 is TGCAGTGCCCCCCGAAGGTCTGGGGCCAACGTCCTGACTTTC.

This clonotype was detected a few times. This sequence joins TRBV5-1 and TRBJ1-2; D is possibly TRBD1 (5 bases). In germline, CDR1 is SGHRS, CDR2 YFSETQ. CDR3 length equals 18 residues. The germline V and J ends were trimmed by 1 base and 1 base, with 20 bases remaining between them. The CDR3 loop reads CASSLIGGWDGYNYGYTF. CDR3 DNA: TGCGCCAGCAGCTTGATCGGCGGCTGGGACGGCTATAACTATGGCTACACCTTC.

This clonotype came up once. This chain joins TRBV7-2 and TRBJ2-5; D gene ambiguous. Germline values: CDR1 SGHTA, CDR2 FQGNSA. Trimming took 0 bases from V and 1 from J, leaving 12 bases between them. This CDR3 contains 16 residues. CDR3 in DNA: TGTGCCAGCAGCTTAGCGCTAATTTACCCCCAAGAGACCCAGTACTTC. Its translation: CASSLALIYPQETQYF.

In this sample, this clonotype turned up a few times. This chain joins TRBV10-3 and TRBJ1-5; D remains unclear. This CDR3 has 13 amino acids. The ends were cut back, 8 bases at V and 7 bases at J, with 15 bases in the middle. Per germline, CDR1 ENHRY and CDR2 SYGVKD. CDR3 in amino acids: CAIGRGKGQPQHF. CDR3 DNA: TGTGCCATCGGTCGAGGGAAGGGCCAGCCCCAGCATTTT.

This chain connects TRBV7-2 to TRBJ2-5, with D unresolved. The CDR3 runs to 13 residues. V was clipped by 4 bases and J by 6 bases, with 12 bases between them. The germline CDR1 and CDR2 sequences are SGHTA and FQGNSA. CDR3 loop: CASSSTLQKTQYF. The CDR3 DNA sequence: TGTGCCAGCAGCTCCACCCTACAAAAGACCCAGTACTTC. Based on the CDR3 plus reference TRBV7-2 and TRBJ2-5, the full variable domain is GAGVSQSPSNKVTEKGKDVELRCDPISGHTALYWYRQSLGQGLEFLIYFQGNSAPDKSGLPSDRFSAERTGGSVSTLTIQRTQQEDSAVYLCASSSTLQKTQYFGPGTRLLVL.

Ten or more counts support this clonotype. The chain has TRBV4-1 and TRBJ1-1; 7 positions agree with TRBD1. In germline, CDR1 is MGHRA, CDR2 YSYEKL. V lost 5 bases to trimming and J lost 8 bases; unmatched junction nucleotides: 11. The length of the CDR3 is 14 residues. As DNA, the CDR3 is TGCGCCAGCAGCGACAGAGGACAGGCCAACGAAGCTTTCTTT. Its protein product is CASSDRGQANEAFF.

This clonotype was found many times. The chain carries TRBV29-1 and TRBJ2-7; TRBD1 is a possible D gene (6 bases). From germline, CDR1 is SQVTM and CDR2 ANQGSEA. The CDR3 spans 13 residues. With 3 bases removed from V and 4 bases from J, the gap between germline ends came to 13 bases. Here the CDR3 DNA reads TGCAGCGTTGATTCTGGACAGTCATACGAGCAGTACTTC. Translation gives CSVDSGQSYEQYF.

This clonotype was observed a few times. V gene TRBV12-3 or TRBV12-4 combines with J gene TRBJ1-2; 7 bases are a match to TRBD1. The CDR3 spans 13 residues. The junction had 5 bases not matched to a gene; V was cut back by 3 bases and J by 7 bases. CDR3 nucleotide sequence: TGTGCCAGCAGTTTGGACAGGATAAGTGGCTACACCTTC. Protein sequence: CASSLDRISGYTF.

The CDR3 loop is CASSQPGFGAFF. CDR3 coding DNA: TGTGCCAGCAGCCAACCAGGGTTCGGAGCTTTCTTT. The V and J genes are TRBV6-1 and TRBJ1-1; a weak D match, TRBD1 (5 bases). The CDR3 runs to 12 residues. Germline V gives CDR1 MNHNS, CDR2 SASEGT. Trimming removed 6 bases from V and 10 bases from J, with 15 bases in between.

This clonotype showed up many times. The rearrangement links TRBV6-5 to TRBJ2-7; D call uncertain. The CDR3 runs to 16 residues. Germline V gene sequence: CDR1 MNHEY, CDR2 SVGAGI. Trimming left V 0 bases short and J 0 bases short, with 12 bases between. The CDR3 here is CASSYSGVGNSYEQYF. DNA for the CDR3: TGTGCCAGCAGTTACTCTGGTGTGGGAAACTCCTACGAGCAGTACTTC.

This clonotype appeared many times. The V gene is TRBV6-5, the J gene TRBJ1-5; no clear D. Trimming removed 4 bases at V and 5 bases at J, with 12 bases between. The germline CDR1 and CDR2 sequences are MNHEY and SVGAGI. The CDR3 runs 14 residues. The CDR3 sequence: CASSSDKGYQPQHF. In DNA form, the CDR3 reads TGTGCCAGCAGTTCCGACAAGGGCTATCAGCCCCAGCATTTT.

This clonotype was counted many times. This chain uses TRBV7-2 with TRBJ2-7; D tentatively reads TRBD1 or TRBD2 (5 bases each). CDR1 and CDR2 from the germline V gene are SGHTA and FQGNSA. This CDR3 comprises 14 residues. Trimming removed 4 bases from V and 3 bases from J, with 13 bases in between. The CDR3 region is CASSYGTVVYEQYF. For the CDR3, the DNA is TGTGCCAGCAGCTACGGGACGGTAGTCTACGAGCAGTACTTC. Together with reference TRBV7-2 and TRBJ2-7, the CDR3 gives the full variable domain: GAGVSQSPSNKVTEKGKDVELRCDPISGHTALYWYRQSLGQGLEFLIYFQGNSAPDKSGLPSDRFSAERTGGSVSTLTIQRTQQEDSAVYLCASSYGTVVYEQYFGPGTRLTVT.

This clonotype was counted ten times or more. The CDR3 sequence: CASSLSGQGRTGANVLTF. CDR3 nucleotides: TGTGCCAGCAGTTTATCCGGACAGGGCAGAACTGGGGCCAACGTCCTGACTTTC. V gene TRBV27 combines with J gene TRBJ2-6; TRBD1 agrees at 8 bases. The CDR3 totals 18 residues. In germline, CDR1 is MNHEY, CDR2 SMNVEV (reference sequence). J was trimmed by 2 bases and V by 0 bases; bases with no gene match: 6.

This clonotype occurred many times. This sequence joins TRBV13 and TRBJ2-7, with D possibly matching TRBD1 (6 bases). Trimming stripped 5 bases from V and 4 bases from J, with 18 bases between. CDR3 length: 15 amino acids. Germline V gives CDR1 PRHDT, CDR2 FYEKMQ (reference sequence). CDR3 protein: CASSTRTGTLYEQYF. The CDR3, as DNA: TGTGCCAGCAGCACCCGAACCGGGACACTATACGAGCAGTACTTC.

This rearrangement joins TRBV6-2 or TRBV6-3 to TRBJ2-7; D uncertain. Per the germline V gene, CDR1 is MNHEY and CDR2 is SVGEGT. The CDR3 is made up of 14 amino acids. V was clipped by 10 bases and J by 4 bases, with 20 bases between them. CDR3 DNA: TGTGCCATCGCACCAAGCCATTGGGATTACGAGCAGTACTTC. Its translation: CAIAPSHWDYEQYF.

This clonotype was counted at least ten times. The rearrangement uses TRBV30 and TRBJ1-2; D unresolved. This CDR3 spans 16 amino acids. Germline assignment: CDR1 GTSNPN and CDR2 SVGIG (reference sequence). Trimming removed 0 bases from V and 1 base from J, with 15 bases in between. Here the CDR3 reads CAWSVRRESINYGYTF. CDR3 bases: TGTGCCTGGAGTGTCCGCCGAGAATCGATTAACTATGGCTACACCTTC.